Below are 22 T cell receptor beta chains sequenced from a single sample in a study of T cell repertoires and HLA-DP antigens (dated by TCRdb to the late 2010s). Preparation of the library involved the immunoSEQ multiplex PCR assay. TCRdb took over this immuneACCESS table, retaining in-frame rearrangements with V and J assigned. Such tables are incomplete; in checked studies, under half of the missing clones stem from an unresolved V gene, and the remainder is unexplained. In this sample the table shows approximately 110,000 clones, 92% of which occur a single time. The ten biggest clones cover 0.25% to 0.3% of the sample. The antigens these receptors bind are not known. The sequencing input was CD4+ T cells from PBMCs. The receptors derive from a woman aged 18-30 years in good health and CMV-seronegative.

V usage is TRBV5-1 and J usage is TRBJ1-2; D unresolved. There are 15 residues in the CDR3. CDR1 is SGHRS, CDR2 YFSETQ, per germline. Trimming pared 4 bases from V and 7 bases from J, leaving 20 bases between. The CDR3 region is CASSPGRRTASGYTF. DNA for the CDR3: TGCGCCAGCAGCCCTGGGAGGAGAACCGCGTCTGGCTACACCTTC. The full variable domain, with the rest looked up from reference TRBV5-1 and TRBJ1-2, is KAGVTQTPRYLIKTRGQQVTLSCSPISGHRSVSWYQQTPGQGLQFLFEYFSETQRNKGNFPGRFSGRQFSNSRSEMNVSTLELGDSALYLCASSPGRRTASGYTFGSGTRLTVV.

This clone was picked up one time. The V gene is TRBV5-1, the J gene TRBJ1-2; D call uncertain. Trimming took off 0 bases at V and 4 bases at J, with 10 bases between the two ends. This CDR3 has 14 residues. CDR1 and CDR2 (germline): SGHRS, YFSETQ. CDR3 nucleotide sequence: TGCGCCAGCAGCTTGGAGGGCCTAAGCTATGGCTACACCTTC. This sequence encodes CASSLEGLSYGYTF.

This clone was seen a single time. The V gene is TRBV29-1, the J gene TRBJ2-6; 8 bases map to TRBD1. The ends lost 4 bases at V and 1 base at J; junction bases unmatched: 3. This CDR3 comprises 15 residues. Germline V lookup: CDR1 SQVTM, CDR2 ANQGSEA. The CDR3 reads CSVGTGTSGANVLTF. CDR3 bases: TGCAGCGTTGGGACAGGGACGTCTGGGGCCAACGTCCTGACTTTC.

The V gene is TRBV5-6, the J gene TRBJ1-2; D remains ambiguous. The germline V gene encodes CDR1 SGHDT and CDR2 YYEEEE. CDR3 length: 12 residues. Trimming shortened V by 4 bases and J by 8 bases, and 12 bases separated the two germline ends. CDR3 DNA sequence: TGTGCCAGCAGCCCAAGACTCCGAGGCTACACCTTC. It yields the protein CASSPRLRGYTF. Full variable domain (rest looked up from reference TRBV5-6 and TRBJ1-2): DAGVTQSPTHLIKTRGQQVTLRCSPKSGHDTVSWYQQALGQGPQFIFQYYEEEERQRGNFPDRFSGHQFPNYSSELNVNALLLGDSALYLCASSPRLRGYTFGSGTRLTVV.

The chain links TRBV7-2 to TRBJ1-2, with D uncertain. Trimming took 0 bases from V and 6 from J, leaving 14 bases between them. Germline V gives CDR1 SGHTA, CDR2 FQGNSA. The CDR3 runs 15 residues. The CDR3 nucleotides are TGTGCCAGCAGCTTAGCGTTTCGCACCCGGGATGGCTACACCTTC. As protein: CASSLAFRTRDGYTF.

The chain joins TRBV7-9 to TRBJ1-2; tentative D call: TRBD1 (5 bases). Trimming took 5 bases from V and 7 from J, leaving 14 bases between them. This CDR3 is 13 amino acids long. Germline CDR1 SEHNR, CDR2 FQNEAQ (reference sequence). This CDR3 is CASSAEGRGGYTF. The CDR3, as DNA: TGTGCCAGCAGCGCGGAGGGAAGGGGTGGCTACACCTTC.

To note about this clone: A junction boundary mismatches the germline segment, possibly from a read error. The rearrangement links TRBV7-7 to TRBJ2-5; TRBD1 matches at 9 bases. The CDR3 length is 15 residues. Germline CDR1 SSHAT, CDR2 FNYEAQ (reference sequence). CDR3 residues: CASSAGQGSVETQYF. The DNA of the CDR3 is TGTGCTAGCAGCGCGGGACAGGGAAGCGTGGAGACCCAGTACTTC.

The V gene is TRBV23-1, the J gene TRBJ2-7; D could derive from TRBD1 or TRBD2 (5 bases each). TRBV23-1 counts as an open reading frame of uncertain function. Trimming stripped 1 base from V and 3 bases from J, with 16 bases between. The CDR3 extends over 16 amino acids. The CDR3: CASSQYHRGPDYEQYF. In DNA, the CDR3 is TGCGCCAGCAGTCAATACCACCGGGGCCCTGACTACGAGCAGTACTTC.

As for this clone: The same CDR3 also results from other DNA sequences found in this sample. The V gene is TRBV18, the J gene TRBJ1-3; D not resolved. Trimming pared 6 bases from V and 4 bases from J, leaving 10 bases between. The CDR3 runs 13 residues. The V gene's germline CDR1 is KGHSH and CDR2 LQKENI. This CDR3 reads CASSPGAGNTIYF. The CDR3 coding sequence is TGTGCCAGCTCGCCGGGTGCGGGAAACACCATATATTTT.

The chain couples TRBV19 to TRBJ1-1, with D hard to call. CDR3 size: 15 residues. V lost 8 bases and J 4 bases, leaving 20 bases between the germline ends. Germline CDR1 reads LNHDA; CDR2 reads SQIVND (reference sequence). CDR3 nucleotides: TGTGCCAGTTGTGGGCGGATGGGCCGGGGCACTGAAGCTTTCTTT. Its translation: CASCGRMGRGTEAFF.

The chain employs TRBV7-6 and TRBJ2-2; 7 bases map to TRBD1. The CDR3 loop spans 15 amino acids. The V gene's germline CDR1 is SGHVS and CDR2 FNYEAQ. After removal of 5 bases from V and 0 bases from J, the junction contained 3 bases not matched to a gene. CDR3 sequence (DNA): TGTGCCAGCAGCCCAGACAGGGCGAACACCGGGGAGCTGTTTTTT. It codes for CASSPDRANTGELFF.

The V and J genes are TRBV19 and TRBJ1-2, with D possibly being TRBD1 (6 bases). The CDR3 consists of 14 residues. Germline V gene lookup returns CDR1 LNHDA and CDR2 SQIVND (reference sequence). V shed 0 bases and J shed 7 bases, with 12 bases lying between them. The CDR3 spells CASSIDGTYVGYTF. In nucleotides, the CDR3 is TGTGCCAGTAGTATAGATGGGACATATGTTGGCTACACCTTC.

This chain uses TRBV11-2 with TRBJ1-1, with TRBD1 as a possible D gene (5 bases). V was trimmed by 1 base and J by 1 base, leaving 13 bases between them. CDR3 length equals 16 residues. CDR1 SGHAT and CDR2 FQNNGV come from the germline V gene. The CDR3 nucleotides are TGTGCCAGCAGCTTAGCACCATTGGGGGGGAACACTGAAGCTTTCTTT. This sequence encodes CASSLAPLGGNTEAFF.

The chain carries TRBV28 and TRBJ2-1; 7 bases map to TRBD1. The CDR3 has 12 amino acids. Looked up from germline, CDR1 is MDHEN and CDR2 is SYDVKM. V lost 5 bases and J lost 15; bases outside the gene matches: 10. For the CDR3, the DNA is TGTGCCAGCAGTCCCAACAGGGGACGTGGGTTCTTC. Translated, it gives CASSPNRGRGFF.

V gene TRBV5-1 combines with J gene TRBJ2-7, with 8 bases fitting TRBD2. Germline values: CDR1 SGHRS, CDR2 YFSETQ. V dropped 5 bases and J dropped 6; count of bases not matched to a gene: 10. The CDR3 totals 14 residues. CDR3 loop: CASSSTGGSGEQYF. CDR3 bases: TGCGCCAGCAGTTCCACGGGAGGGTCGGGCGAGCAGTACTTC.

The rearrangement joins TRBV19 to TRBJ1-4; 8 positions match TRBD1. The CDR3 runs to 13 residues. V gave up 8 bases and J gave up 8 bases; unmatched junction bases: 7. CDR1 is LNHDA and CDR2 is SQIVND in the germline V gene (reference sequence). CDR3 region: CASGQGQGEKLFF. The DNA for the CDR3 is TGTGCCAGTGGACAGGGCCAGGGGGAAAAACTGTTTTTT.

The chain joins TRBV6-1 to TRBJ2-5; D remains ambiguous. CDR3 length: 13 amino acids. The ends were cut back, 6 bases at V and 2 bases at J, with 10 bases in the middle. From germline, CDR1 is MNHNS and CDR2 SASEGT. The CDR3 nucleotides read TGTGCCAGCAGCCTTTCACTACAAGAGACCCAGTACTTC. This translates into CASSLSLQETQYF.

This chain joins TRBV19 and TRBJ2-2; tentative D call: TRBD1 (6 bases). Deletions cut 3 bases from V and 4 bases from J, with 18 bases between. CDR1 is LNHDA and CDR2 is SQIVND in the germline V gene (reference sequence). The CDR3 loop spans 17 amino acids. CDR3 in amino acids: CASSMFPTGSTTGELFF. For the CDR3, the DNA is TGTGCCAGTAGTATGTTCCCAACAGGGTCCACCACCGGGGAGCTGTTTTTT.

The CDR3 here is CASSPNGGEKLFF. CDR3 bases: TGTGCCAGCAGCCCCAACGGGGGGGAAAAACTGTTTTTT. The chain is built from TRBV7-9 and TRBJ1-4, with D maybe TRBD1 (5 bases). CDR1 is SEHNR and CDR2 is FQNEAQ in the germline V gene (reference sequence). This CDR3 has 13 residues. V lost 5 bases, J lost 8 bases, and 12 bases lay in between.

V usage is TRBV5-5 and J usage is TRBJ1-5; no definite D call. V shed 0 bases and J shed 5 bases, with 9 bases lying between them. This CDR3 has 14 amino acids. Germline CDR1 SGHKS, CDR2 YYEKEE (reference sequence). The CDR3 protein is CASSLGQNYQPQHF. CDR3 DNA: TGTGCCAGCAGCTTGGGGCAGAATTATCAGCCCCAGCATTTT.

The chain combines TRBV10-3 with TRBJ1-2; TRBD1 aligns across 10 bases. CDR1 ENHRY and CDR2 SYGVKD come from the germline V gene. The junction had 5 bases not matched to a gene; V was cut back by 2 bases and J by 2 bases. This CDR3 contains 16 residues. The CDR3: CAISEGGTGVNYGYTF. CDR3 coding DNA: TGTGCCATCAGTGAGGGTGGGACAGGGGTAAACTATGGCTACACCTTC.

This chain joins TRBV9 and TRBJ2-6; the match to TRBD1 covers 11 bases. After removal of 0 bases from V and 2 bases from J, the junction contained 10 bases not matched to a gene. CDR1 and CDR2 from the germline V gene are SGDLS and YYNGEE. The CDR3 is 20 residues long. The CDR3 loop reads CASSVVGQGASDPGANVLTF. CDR3 in DNA: TGTGCCAGCAGCGTAGTTGGACAGGGGGCCTCTGATCCTGGGGCCAACGTCCTGACTTTC.